One and the same sample provided the 32 T cell receptor beta chains below, sequenced in a study of T cell responses to AZD1222 COVID-19 vaccine. Repertoires were generated with immunoSEQ multiplex PCR, while TCRdb's copy carries only in-frame clones and drops some. Found here are 110,000 or so clones, around 84% of them singletons; the top ten hold around 17%. This specimen was peripheral blood, taken 28 days after the second AZD1222 dose. The receptors derive from an adult who received the AZD1222 COVID-19 vaccine.

The genes are TRBV19 and TRBJ1-2; 10 bases match TRBD1. Looked up from germline, CDR1 is LNHDA and CDR2 is SQIVND (reference sequence). The CDR3 sequence is 15 residues long. The J segment lost 7 bases and the V segment lost 4 bases, leaving 9 bases of the junction unmatched. CDR3 sequence (DNA): TGTGCCAGTAGTAGGGGGACAGGGGCAACTATTGGCTACACCTTC. This codes for CASSRGTGATIGYTF.

This clone turned up a few times. The J gene is TRBJ1-1, the V gene TRBV27; perhaps TRBD1 as D (5 bases). Trimming removed 0 bases from V and 4 bases from J, with 9 bases in between. Germline V CDR1 and CDR2: MNHEY, SMNVEV (reference sequence). The CDR3 has 14 amino acids. CDR3 sequence reads: CASSLSQGGTEAFF. The CDR3, as DNA: TGTGCCAGCAGTTTATCGCAGGGAGGCACTGAAGCTTTCTTT.

The rearrangement uses TRBV28 and TRBJ2-5; D ambiguous. This CDR3 is 14 amino acids long. Germline CDR1 and CDR2: MDHEN and SYDVKM. V was pared by 7 bases and J by 1 base, with 13 bases between. The CDR3 sequence: CASKAPGFQETQYF. The CDR3 DNA follows: TGTGCCAGCAAAGCACCGGGCTTCCAAGAGACCCAGTACTTC.

The chain couples TRBV20-1 to TRBJ2-7; D assignment may be TRBD1 or TRBD2 (6 bases each). The CDR3 loop spans 14 amino acids. Germline values: CDR1 DFQATT, CDR2 SNEGSKA (reference sequence). V lost 3 bases and J 6 bases, leaving 18 bases between the germline ends. CDR3: CSASSRGTPSEQYF. CDR3 DNA: TGCAGTGCTAGTTCACGGGGGACACCGTCCGAGCAGTACTTC.

A few counts support this clone. The V and J genes are TRBV3-1 (or the pseudogene TRBV3-2) and TRBJ1-2, with 9 bases aligning to TRBD1. The germline V gene has CDR1 LGHDT and CDR2 YNNKEL (reference sequence). V trimming: 0 bases; J trimming: 5 bases; junction bases outside the gene matches: 7. The CDR3 is made up of 16 amino acids. CDR3: CASSQEMVGTGYGYTF. The CDR3 DNA is TGTGCCAGCAGCCAAGAAATGGTGGGGACAGGGTATGGCTACACCTTC.

The chain couples TRBV14 to TRBJ2-5, with D unclear. This CDR3 comprises 12 residues. Germline values: CDR1 SGHDN, CDR2 FVKESK. Trimming shortened V by 1 base and J by 5 bases, and 5 bases separated the two germline ends. CDR3 bases: TGTGCCAGCAGCCAAGTGTCCGAGACCCAGTACTTC. Amino acids: CASSQVSETQYF.

The chain has TRBV5-4 and TRBJ2-7, with 7 bases identical to TRBD1. The CDR3 totals 14 residues. CDR1 and CDR2 (germline): SGHNT, YYREEE (reference sequence). Germline trimming cut 0 bases from V and 2 bases from J; bases unmatched to any gene: 2. This CDR3 is CASSLGQGPYEQYF. For the CDR3, the DNA is TGTGCCAGCAGCTTGGGACAGGGTCCCTACGAGCAGTACTTC.

V and J are TRBV2 and TRBJ2-7; D uncertain. Germline-derived CDR1 and CDR2 are SNHLY and FYNNEI. V lost 4 bases to trimming and J lost 7 bases, with 14 bases between them. The CDR3 is made up of 13 amino acids. Written as DNA, the CDR3 is TGTGCCAGCAGTGGTTTCACCGGGTTGGAGCAGTACTTC. Its protein is CASSGFTGLEQYF.

The chain is built from TRBV7-9 and TRBJ1-1; D not resolved. There are 14 residues in the CDR3. Germline values: CDR1 SEHNR, CDR2 FQNEAQ (reference sequence). Trimming removed 2 bases from V and 6 bases from J, with 13 bases in between. This CDR3 is CASSLNSGKAEAFF. The DNA of the CDR3 is TGTGCCAGCAGCTTAAACTCCGGGAAGGCTGAAGCTTTCTTT.

The chain couples TRBV27 to TRBJ2-5; tentative D call: TRBD2 (5 bases). The CDR3 is made up of 13 amino acids. V lost 5 bases, J lost 7 bases, and 14 bases lay in between. Germline CDR1 and CDR2: MNHEY and SMNVEV (reference sequence). The CDR3 sequence is CASSLAHRGTQYF. CDR3 bases: TGTGCCAGCAGTCTCGCACATCGGGGGACCCAGTACTTC.

The genes are TRBV28 and TRBJ1-2; D is undetermined. Germline assignment: CDR1 MDHEN and CDR2 SYDVKM. The CDR3 is 12 residues long. V was cut by 2 bases and J by 2 bases, with 3 bases left in between. The CDR3 coding sequence is TGTGCCAGCAGTTTAGCCAACTATGGCTACACCTTC. Translating it yields CASSLANYGYTF.

The chain combines TRBV5-6 with TRBJ2-7; TRBD1 matches at 9 bases. The germline gives CDR1 SGHDT, CDR2 YYEEEE. J gave up 5 bases and V 4 bases, and 7 bases lay outside the gene matches. The CDR3 is 14 residues long. In DNA form, the CDR3 reads TGTGCCAGCAGCCCGTGGACAGGGGCCGACGAGCAGTACTTC. This translates into CASSPWTGADEQYF.

This sequence joins TRBV6-1 and TRBJ2-1; 11 positions agree with TRBD2. Trimming removed 4 bases from V and 1 base from J; junction bases left unmatched: 12. Per the germline V gene, CDR1 is MNHNS and CDR2 is SASEGT. This CDR3 spans 19 amino acids. The CDR3 bases are TGTGCCAGCAGTGGACTAGCGGGATTCTCTCGAGGATCCTACAATGAGCAGTTCTTC. Protein: CASSGLAGFSRGSYNEQFF.

This chain links TRBV3-1 (or the pseudogene TRBV3-2) with TRBJ1-4; a weak D match, TRBD1 (5 bases). Per the germline V gene, CDR1 is LGHDT and CDR2 is YNNKEL (reference sequence). The V end lost 3 bases, the J end lost 8 bases, and 22 bases lay between the germline ends. The CDR3 has 17 residues. Here the CDR3 reads CASSHRTGAGLAEKLFF. CDR3 bases: TGTGCCAGCAGCCACCGAACAGGTGCAGGGCTTGCGGAAAAACTGTTTTTT.

The V and J genes are TRBV19 and TRBJ1-3; D is ambiguous. The CDR3 sequence is 16 residues long. Trimming stripped 3 bases from V and 0 bases from J, with 12 bases between. From germline, CDR1 is LNHDA and CDR2 SQIVND (reference sequence). CDR3 nucleotides: TGTGCCAGTAGTATGTTGGGAATTGACTCTGGAAACACCATATATTTT. This codes for CASSMLGIDSGNTIYF.

A single count supports this clone. The rearrangement uses TRBV7-7 and TRBJ2-1; 9 bases match TRBD2. The germline CDR1 and CDR2 sequences are SSHAT and FNYEAQ (reference sequence). The CDR3 runs to 16 residues. Germline trimming cut 1 base from V and 1 base from J; bases unmatched to any gene: 2. CDR3 region: CASSLGGGGSYNEQFF. Here the CDR3 DNA reads TGTGCCAGCAGCTTAGGCGGGGGGGGTTCCTACAATGAGCAGTTCTTC.

This sequence joins TRBV12-3 or TRBV12-4 and TRBJ2-3; unclear D gene. V shed 3 bases and J shed 0 bases, with 4 bases lying between them. The CDR3 is made up of 13 amino acids. The CDR3 region is CASSFASTDTQYF. The CDR3 DNA follows: TGTGCCAGCAGTTTTGCCAGCACAGATACGCAGTATTTT.

The chain couples TRBV5-8 to TRBJ1-2, with TRBD1 identical over 7 bases. The CDR3 is 15 residues long. V gave up 0 bases and J gave up 5 bases; unmatched junction bases: 7. CDR1 SGHTS and CDR2 YDEGEE come from the germline V gene. This CDR3 reads CASSLEGGVLYGYTF. As DNA, the CDR3 is TGTGCCAGCAGCTTGGAAGGGGGCGTATTGTATGGCTACACCTTC.

This chain uses TRBV25-1 with TRBJ2-1; 7 nucleotides align to TRBD1. This CDR3 region has 16 residues. The V gene end was trimmed by 3 bases and the J gene end by 3 bases; junction bases not matched to a gene: 8. Germline V gives CDR1 MGHDK, CDR2 SYGVNS. CDR3 in DNA: TGTGCCAGCAGTGATTCCGGGACAGTGCTCTACAATGAGCAGTTCTTC. As protein: CASSDSGTVLYNEQFF.

The chain recombines TRBV30 with TRBJ1-6; no clear D gene. V was cut by 4 bases and J by 7 bases, with 8 bases left in between. Germline loops: CDR1 GTSNPN, CDR2 SVGIG (reference sequence). The CDR3 has 12 residues. In nucleotides, the CDR3 is TGTGCCTGGACTTTGGGGAATTCACCCCTCCACTTT. Residues: CAWTLGNSPLHF.

The V and J genes are TRBV4-3 and TRBJ1-3; D unresolved. Trimming stripped 1 base from V and 0 bases from J, with 10 bases between. Per the germline V gene, CDR1 is LGHNA and CDR2 is YSLEER. CDR3 length: 16 amino acids. CDR3 in amino acids: CASSQGAAGSGNTIYF. As DNA, the CDR3 is TGCGCCAGCAGCCAAGGAGCAGCTGGCTCTGGAAACACCATATATTTT.

The V gene is TRBV5-1, the J gene TRBJ2-2, with TRBD1 matching over 9 bases. Germline CDR1 reads SGHRS; CDR2 reads YFSETQ. This CDR3 has 14 amino acids. V was clipped by 8 bases and J by 7 bases; unmatched bases: 9. CDR3 sequence: CASTGTGIHGELFF. CDR3 bases: TGCGCCAGTACCGGGACAGGGATCCACGGGGAGCTGTTTTTT.

CDR3 nucleotide sequence: TGTGCCAGCAGTGATGTGCTAGCGGGGGCAAGGGACAATGAGCAGTTCTTC. Translated, it gives CASSDVLAGARDNEQFF. J is TRBJ2-1 and V is TRBV6-1; 10 nucleotides align to TRBD2. This CDR3 has 17 residues. V lost 3 bases, J lost 5 bases, and 10 bases stayed unmatched. CDR1 is MNHNS and CDR2 is SASEGT in the germline V gene.

The chain has TRBV7-9 and TRBJ2-2; D remains ambiguous. CDR3 size: 16 residues. The ends were cut back, 7 bases at V and 6 bases at J, with 21 bases in the middle. In germline, CDR1 is SEHNR, CDR2 FQNEAQ (reference sequence). CDR3 nucleotide sequence: TGTGCCAGCACCGAGGTCCCCAGGACGAAATCCGGGGAGCTGTTTTTT. Protein sequence: CASTEVPRTKSGELFF.

The chain carries TRBV15 and TRBJ1-3; TRBD1 is a possible D gene (6 bases). The CDR3 consists of 16 residues. Trimming took 1 base from V and 2 from J, leaving 12 bases between them. CDR1 and CDR2 from the germline V gene are LNHNV and YYDKDF (reference sequence). The CDR3 reads CATSRGGQLAGNTIYF. The CDR3 DNA reads TGTGCCACCAGCAGAGGAGGACAGCTGGCTGGAAACACCATATATTTT. Looking up the rest from reference TRBV15 and TRBJ1-3 gives the full variable domain: DAMVIQNPRYQVTQFGKPVTLSCSQTLNHNVMYWYQQKSSQAPKLLFHYYDKDFNNEADTPDNFQSRRPNTSFCFLDIRSPGLGDTAMYLCATSRGGQLAGNTIYFGEGSWLTVV.

The V gene is TRBV7-9, the J gene TRBJ2-3; 10 nucleotides align to TRBD1. With V trimmed by 6 bases and J by 4 bases, 10 bases remained unmatched. The CDR3 totals 16 residues. Germline loops: CDR1 SEHNR, CDR2 FQNEAQ (reference sequence). The CDR3 loop reads CASSRGDRGLADTQYF. CDR3 sequence (DNA): TGTGCCAGCAGTCGCGGAGACAGGGGGCTAGCAGATACGCAGTATTTT.

This chain links TRBV3-1 (or the pseudogene TRBV3-2) with TRBJ1-5; D is unresolved. This CDR3 is built from 14 residues. The germline V gene has CDR1 LGHDT and CDR2 YNNKEL (reference sequence). The V gene lost 0 bases and the J gene lost 3 bases, with 6 bases spanning the gap. CDR3 sequence (DNA): TGTGCCAGCAGCCAAGACAGAACCAATCAGCCCCAGCATTTT. This translates into CASSQDRTNQPQHF.

The rearrangement joins TRBV5-4 to TRBJ1-5, with D perhaps TRBD1 (5 bases). The V gene lost 5 bases and the J gene lost 3 bases, with 12 bases spanning the gap. This CDR3 spans 14 amino acids. Per germline, CDR1 SGHNT and CDR2 YYREEE (reference sequence). The CDR3 reads CASSEGTDNQPQHF. The DNA of the CDR3 is TGTGCCAGCAGTGAAGGGACGGACAATCAGCCCCAGCATTTT.

The chain couples TRBV19 to TRBJ2-5; 7 positions match TRBD1. J gave up 4 bases and V 8 bases, and 13 bases lay outside the gene matches. Germline V CDR1 and CDR2: LNHDA, SQIVND (reference sequence). The CDR3 is 15 residues long. CDR3 loop: CASAMKQTGAETQYF. The CDR3 bases are TGTGCCAGTGCTATGAAGCAAACAGGGGCAGAGACCCAGTACTTC.

This clone showed up just once. The chain recombines TRBV6-5 with TRBJ1-6; D gene uncertain. The CDR3 extends over 15 amino acids. V was trimmed by 2 bases and J by 0 bases, leaving 5 bases between them. Germline-derived CDR1 and CDR2 are MNHEY and SVGAGI. CDR3 nucleotide sequence: TGTGCCAGCAGTTACGATGGCTCCTATAATTCACCCCTCCACTTT. As protein: CASSYDGSYNSPLHF.

The V gene is TRBV2, the J gene TRBJ2-7; 8 nucleotides align to TRBD1. The J segment lost 4 bases and the V segment lost 2 bases, leaving 7 bases of the junction unmatched. Germline CDR1 and CDR2: SNHLY and FYNNEI. The CDR3 has 15 amino acids. The CDR3 bases are TGTGCCAGCAGTGAAAGGCCAGGGGGCAGGTACGAGCAGTACTTC. Its translation: CASSERPGGRYEQYF. The complete variable domain, with remaining parts taken from reference TRBV2 and TRBJ2-7, reads EPEVTQTPSHQVTQMGQEVILRCVPISNHLYFYWYRQILGQKVEFLVSFYNNEISEKSEIFDDQFSVERPDGSNFTLKIRSTKLEDSAMYFCASSERPGGRYEQYFGPGTRLTVT.

The chain combines TRBV6-5 with TRBJ2-7, with a tentative D call TRBD2 (5 bases). Germline values: CDR1 MNHEY, CDR2 SVGAGI. The CDR3 loop spans 12 amino acids. V was pared by 7 bases and J by 12 bases, with 19 bases between. CDR3 residues: CASTLPSEAPYF. DNA for the CDR3: TGTGCCAGCACCCTTCCGTCGGAGGCTCCGTACTTC.